These 32 T cell receptor beta chains share one sample of origin, sequenced in a study of blood T cell repertoires in COVID-19. Repertoires were generated with immunoSEQ multiplex PCR, while TCRdb's copy carries only in-frame clones and drops some. The repertoire consists of more than 45,000 clones, with about 83% occurring once and the leading ten covering approximately 8.4%. Input material: peripheral blood. All receptors derive from a man aged 80 or over in a cohort sampled during active COVID-19.

This chain links TRBV20-1 with TRBJ1-2; D remains unclear. The germline V gene encodes CDR1 DFQATT and CDR2 SNEGSKA (reference sequence). CDR3 length equals 11 residues. V was cut by 2 bases and J by 8 bases, with 9 bases left in between. CDR3 sequence reads: CSARSGGGYTF. The CDR3 DNA reads as TGCAGTGCTAGATCCGGAGGGGGCTACACCTTC.

This sequence joins TRBV25-1 and TRBJ2-5; TRBD1 aligns across 8 bases. This CDR3 comprises 14 residues. Germline lookup yields CDR1 MGHDK and CDR2 SYGVNS. V lost 3 bases to trimming and J lost 7 bases; unmatched junction nucleotides: 7. The CDR3: CASSEPGGQGTQYF. The CDR3 coding sequence is TGTGCCAGCAGTGAGCCAGGGGGCCAGGGGACCCAGTACTTC.

V and J are TRBV6-5 and TRBJ2-1, with TRBD2 identical over 8 bases. The CDR3 totals 15 residues. Germline CDR1 and CDR2: MNHEY and SVGAGI. V dropped 7 bases and J dropped 2; count of bases not matched to a gene: 7. The chain's CDR3 is CASNGLAGAYNEQFF. CDR3 in DNA: TGTGCCAGCAACGGGCTAGCGGGTGCCTACAATGAGCAGTTCTTC.

The chain recombines TRBV9 with TRBJ2-7; D call uncertain. The CDR3 consists of 13 residues. From germline, CDR1 is SGDLS and CDR2 YYNGEE. V was trimmed by 3 bases and J by 0 bases, leaving 7 bases between them. Here the CDR3 DNA reads TGTGCCAGCAGCGGACCGGGCTCCTACGAGCAGTACTTC. Amino acid sequence: CASSGPGSYEQYF.

V usage is TRBV5-1 and J usage is TRBJ2-7, with TRBD2 as a possible D gene (6 bases). V was pared by 0 bases and J by 2 bases, with 18 bases between. From germline, CDR1 is SGHRS and CDR2 YFSETQ. The CDR3 length is 17 residues. Here the CDR3 DNA reads TGCGCCAGCAGCTTGGGATCAACCGGGACTTCGACCTACGAGCAGTACTTC. Amino acid sequence: CASSLGSTGTSTYEQYF.

The CDR3 region is CASSLGSRQTNQPQHF. The CDR3 DNA is TGTGCCAGCAGCTTAGGTTCAAGACAGACCAATCAGCCCCAGCATTTT. The chain combines TRBV7-6 with TRBJ1-5, with D perhaps matching TRBD1 (5 bases). V gave up 1 base and J gave up 3 bases, with 13 bases separating them. Germline assignment: CDR1 SGHVS and CDR2 FNYEAQ. The CDR3 consists of 16 residues. The whole variable domain, remainder taken from reference TRBV7-6 and TRBJ1-5, is GAGVSQSPRYKVTKRGQDVALRCDPISGHVSLYWYRQALGQGPEFLTYFNYEAQQDKSGLPNDRFSAERPEGSISTLTIQRTEQRDSAMYRCASSLGSRQTNQPQHFGDGTRLSIL.

This clone was seen more than once but under ten times. The chain is built from TRBV30 and TRBJ1-5, with D hard to call. Germline CDR1 reads GTSNPN; CDR2 reads SVGIG (reference sequence). V shed 2 bases and J shed 0 bases, with 8 bases lying between them. CDR3 length: 14 residues. The CDR3 loop is CAWSPGDSNQPQHF. The CDR3 nucleotides are TGTGCCTGGAGTCCCGGAGATAGCAATCAGCCCCAGCATTTT. Based on the CDR3 plus reference TRBV30 and TRBJ1-5, the full variable domain is SQTIHQWPATLVQPVGSPLSLECTVEGTSNPNLYWYRQAAGRGLQLLFYSVGIGQISSEVPQNLSASRPQDRQFILSSKKLLLSDSGFYLCAWSPGDSNQPQHFGDGTRLSIL.

The chain employs TRBV9 and TRBJ1-5, with 10 bases identical to TRBD1. The length of the CDR3 is 16 residues. V was pared by 3 bases and J by 0 bases, with 3 bases of the junction left unmatched. CDR1 and CDR2 (germline): SGDLS, YYNGEE. DNA for the CDR3: TGTGCCAGCAGCGGGGGGACAGGGGTTAGCAATCAGCCCCAGCATTTT. The encoded protein is CASSGGTGVSNQPQHF. The full variable domain, with the rest looked up from reference TRBV9 and TRBJ1-5, is DSGVTQTPKHLITATGQRVTLRCSPRSGDLSVYWYQQSLDQGLQFLIQYYNGEERAKGNILERFSAQQFPDLHSELNLSSLELGDSALYFCASSGGTGVSNQPQHFGDGTRLSIL.

The chain has TRBV5-8 and TRBJ1-4; no reliable D call. The germline V gene encodes CDR1 SGHTS and CDR2 YDEGEE. The ends were cut back, 2 bases at V and 3 bases at J, with 8 bases in the middle. The CDR3 totals 14 residues. The CDR3 bases are TGTGCCAGCAGCTTCCCGCAGTCTAATGAAAAACTGTTTTTT. Protein: CASSFPQSNEKLFF.

This clone has only one observation. The chain combines TRBV5-1 with TRBJ2-3, with 8 positions matching TRBD2. With V trimmed by 2 bases and J by 4 bases, 12 bases remained unmatched. CDR3 length: 17 amino acids. In germline, CDR1 is SGHRS, CDR2 YFSETQ. The CDR3 loop reads CASSFAGVAGLADTQYF. CDR3 DNA sequence: TGCGCCAGCAGCTTTGCAGGAGTAGCGGGACTGGCAGATACGCAGTATTTT.

The rearrangement links TRBV5-1 to TRBJ1-3; possible D gene TRBD1, 6 bases. Germline assignment: CDR1 SGHRS and CDR2 YFSETQ. The CDR3 extends over 16 amino acids. V lost 4 bases to trimming and J lost 0 bases, with 14 bases between them. The CDR3 loop is CASSLTGTPSGNTIYF. The CDR3 DNA is TGCGCCAGCAGCCTGACCGGGACACCCTCTGGAAACACCATATATTTT. Full variable domain (remainder filled in from reference TRBV5-1 and TRBJ1-3): KAGVTQTPRYLIKTRGQQVTLSCSPISGHRSVSWYQQTPGQGLQFLFEYFSETQRNKGNFPGRFSGRQFSNSRSEMNVSTLELGDSALYLCASSLTGTPSGNTIYFGEGSWLTVV.

The chain recombines TRBV19 with TRBJ1-5; D not certain. The CDR3 extends over 14 amino acids. V lost 4 bases and J 0 bases, leaving 7 bases between the germline ends. Germline-derived CDR1 and CDR2 are LNHDA and SQIVND (reference sequence). The CDR3 DNA reads as TGTGCCAGTAGTAACCTATATAGCAATCAGCCCCAGCATTTT. Amino acids: CASSNLYSNQPQHF.

The V call is TRBV29-1, the J call TRBJ2-5; 10 bases fit TRBD1. The V segment lost 3 bases and the J segment 5 bases; nucleotides outside the gene matches: 6. This CDR3 is 14 amino acids long. From germline, CDR1 is SQVTM and CDR2 ANQGSEA. CDR3 loop: CSVERTGGRETQYF. The CDR3 nucleotides read TGCAGCGTTGAGAGGACAGGGGGGAGGGAGACCCAGTACTTC. Supplemented by reference TRBV29-1 and TRBJ2-5, the full variable domain reads SAVISQKPSRDICQRGTSLTIQCQVDSQVTMMFWYRQQPGQSLTLIATANQGSEATYESGFVIDKFPISRPNLTFSTLTVSNMSPEDSSIYLCSVERTGGRETQYFGPGTRLLVL.

This chain links TRBV7-9 with TRBJ2-3; 10 nucleotides line up with TRBD1. CDR1 is SEHNR, CDR2 FQNEAQ, per germline (reference sequence). This CDR3 spans 14 amino acids. V dropped 7 bases and J dropped 4; count of bases not matched to a gene: 5. The CDR3: CASTRTGGADTQYF. The DNA for the CDR3 is TGTGCCAGCACCCGGACAGGGGGAGCAGATACGCAGTATTTT.

The rearrangement links TRBV5-5 to TRBJ2-5, with D perhaps TRBD1 (6 bases). Germline V CDR1 and CDR2: SGHKS, YYEKEE (reference sequence). V was trimmed by 0 bases and J by 7 bases, leaving 10 bases between them. This CDR3 has 13 residues. The CDR3 DNA reads TGTGCCAGCAGCTTGGTACAGGGTGGGACCCAGTACTTC. As protein: CASSLVQGGTQYF.

The chain recombines TRBV28 with TRBJ1-1, with 7 bases fitting TRBD1. This CDR3 region has 16 residues. CDR1 is MDHEN and CDR2 is SYDVKM in the germline V gene. With V trimmed by 3 bases and J by 0 bases, 7 bases remained unmatched. CDR3 loop: CASSFSRGQMNTEAFF. For the CDR3, the DNA is TGTGCCAGCAGTTTCAGTAGGGGACAGATGAACACTGAAGCTTTCTTT.

The table lists this clone with a few counts. The chain carries TRBV19 and TRBJ1-4; tentative D call: TRBD1 (6 bases). Per the germline V gene, CDR1 is LNHDA and CDR2 is SQIVND (reference sequence). V was shortened by 4 bases and J by 3 bases, with 15 bases between the two germline ends. The CDR3 contains 16 residues. CDR3 loop: CASSTSTGRSNEKLFF. CDR3 DNA sequence: TGTGCCAGTAGTACGTCGACAGGCCGGTCTAATGAAAAACTGTTTTTT.

The sample holds one count of this clone. This chain uses TRBV5-1 with TRBJ1-4, with TRBD1 as a possible D gene (6 bases). This CDR3 spans 14 amino acids. V was trimmed by 4 bases and J by 8 bases, leaving 15 bases between them. Germline CDR1 is SGHRS and CDR2 is YFSETQ. CDR3 coding DNA: TGCGCCAGCAGCGAACAGGGTAGTCGGGAAAAACTGTTTTTT. Protein product: CASSEQGSREKLFF.

This chain uses TRBV5-1 with TRBJ2-7; D perhaps matches TRBD2 (6 bases). V lost 3 bases and J lost 5, with 12 bases in between. Germline assignment: CDR1 SGHRS and CDR2 YFSETQ. This CDR3 is built from 13 residues. The CDR3 coding sequence is TGCGCCAGCAGCTGGGGCCCGGGGGACGAGCAGTACTTC. Protein sequence: CASSWGPGDEQYF.

This chain connects TRBV2 to TRBJ1-5; maybe TRBD1 (5 bases). The CDR3 runs 13 residues. Trimming pared 10 bases from V and 4 bases from J, leaving 14 bases between. Germline V CDR1 and CDR2: SNHLY, FYNNEI. The CDR3 spells CATGQNYNQPQHF. The CDR3 nucleotides read TGTGCCACAGGACAAAACTATAATCAGCCCCAGCATTTT.

The chain joins TRBV2 to TRBJ2-1, with D perhaps TRBD1 (5 bases). The CDR3 consists of 13 residues. V was clipped by 6 bases and J by 6 bases, with 12 bases between them. Germline CDR1 is SNHLY and CDR2 is FYNNEI. CDR3 residues: CASRGQGLNEQFF. In nucleotides, the CDR3 is TGTGCCAGCAGGGGTCAGGGTCTCAATGAGCAGTTCTTC.

This chain links TRBV18 with TRBJ2-1; D is perhaps TRBD1 (5 bases). The CDR3 totals 17 residues. Germline V gene lookup returns CDR1 KGHSH and CDR2 LQKENI. Trimming took 0 bases from V and 2 from J, leaving 14 bases between them. CDR3 region: CASSPPIGRATYNEQFF. CDR3 sequence (DNA): TGTGCCAGCTCACCACCGATAGGCAGGGCTACCTACAATGAGCAGTTCTTC.

In this sample, this clone turned up a few times. Here the CDR3 DNA reads TGTGCCAGCAGTTTTGGCTGGGGTAGGGGGAACGAGCAGTACTTC. Translated: CASSFGWGRGNEQYF. The chain carries TRBV28 and TRBJ2-7, with D possibly matching TRBD1 (6 bases). V was trimmed by 3 bases and J by 5 bases, leaving 17 bases between them. Per germline, CDR1 MDHEN and CDR2 SYDVKM. This CDR3 has 15 amino acids.

The chain uses TRBV9 and TRBJ1-2, with TRBD1 matching over 11 bases. V was pared by 2 bases and J by 5 bases, with 5 bases of the junction left unmatched. The CDR3 is 15 residues long. The V gene's germline CDR1 is SGDLS and CDR2 YYNGEE. The CDR3 sequence: CASSVGTGGGYGYTF. The CDR3 DNA follows: TGTGCCAGCAGCGTGGGGACAGGGGGTGGGTATGGCTACACCTTC.

This chain uses TRBV12-3 or TRBV12-4 with TRBJ1-2, with TRBD1 identical over 7 bases. The CDR3 has 13 residues. V gave up 6 bases and J gave up 7 bases; unmatched junction bases: 8. This CDR3 reads CASSRGQWSGYTF. As DNA, the CDR3 is TGTGCCAGCAGCCGGGGACAGTGGAGTGGCTACACCTTC.

The V call is TRBV2, the J call TRBJ1-6, with TRBD1 identical over 7 bases. The V gene end was trimmed by 5 bases and the J gene end by 10 bases; junction bases not matched to a gene: 11. CDR3 length: 15 residues. CDR1 is SNHLY and CDR2 is FYNNEI in the germline V gene. The CDR3 spells CASSRDRSLGSPLHF. CDR3 nucleotide sequence: TGTGCCAGCAGTCGGGACAGAAGCTTGGGCTCACCCCTCCACTTT.

This chain uses TRBV9 with TRBJ2-3; 14 nucleotides align to TRBD2. The trim removed 4 bases at V and 2 bases at J, leaving 6 bases unmatched. CDR1 and CDR2 from the germline V gene are SGDLS and YYNGEE. The CDR3 contains 17 residues. The CDR3 protein is CASSPGLAGGNTDTQYF. CDR3 in DNA: TGTGCCAGCAGCCCAGGACTAGCGGGAGGAAACACAGATACGCAGTATTTT.

The CDR3 spells CASSEMGRSLYGYTF. The CDR3 DNA reads as TGTGCCAGCAGTGAAATGGGGCGCAGCCTCTATGGCTACACCTTC. The rearrangement joins TRBV2 to TRBJ1-2; D is possibly TRBD1 (5 bases). Germline V gene sequence: CDR1 SNHLY, CDR2 FYNNEI. The germline V and J ends were trimmed by 2 bases and 4 bases, with 14 bases remaining between them. CDR3 length equals 15 residues.

This rearrangement joins TRBV7-9 to TRBJ1-6; D might be TRBD1 (5 bases). The CDR3 sequence is 14 residues long. CDR1 is SEHNR and CDR2 is FQNEAQ in the germline V gene (reference sequence). V was pared by 6 bases and J by 7 bases, with 13 bases between. CDR3 sequence (DNA): TGTGCCAGCAGGGCGCAGGGTGACAATTCACCCCTCCACTTT. It yields the protein CASRAQGDNSPLHF. Using reference TRBV7-9 and TRBJ1-6 for the parts outside the CDR3, the full variable domain is DTGVSQNPRHKITKRGQNVTFRCDPISEHNRLYWYRQTLGQGPEFLTYFQNEAQLEKSRLLSDRFSAERPKGSFSTLEIQRTEQGDSAMYLCASRAQGDNSPLHFGNGTRLTVT.

The genes are TRBV12-3 or TRBV12-4 and TRBJ1-5, with a weak D call TRBD1 (6 bases). Trimming removed 5 bases at V and 7 bases at J, with 9 bases between. The CDR3 sequence is 12 residues long. CDR3 residues: CASSTGRQPQHF. The CDR3 nucleotides are TGTGCCAGCAGTACAGGGCGACAGCCCCAGCATTTT.

Of note for this clone: Other DNA sequences in the sample encode the same CDR3. The chain employs TRBV5-1 and TRBJ2-2, with 9 bases matching TRBD1. This CDR3 is built from 14 residues. From germline, CDR1 is SGHRS and CDR2 YFSETQ. With 2 bases clipped from V and 5 bases from J, the junction kept 1 base outside the gene matches. The CDR3: CASSLGQGTGELFF. CDR3 DNA sequence: TGCGCCAGCAGCTTAGGACAGGGGACCGGGGAGCTGTTTTTT.

The rearrangement links TRBV18 to TRBJ2-5, with D possibly TRBD1 on 5 matching bases. The CDR3 has 13 residues. Germline lookup yields CDR1 KGHSH and CDR2 LQKENI. V was clipped by 1 base and J by 5 bases, with 8 bases between them. CDR3 region: CASSPQGQETQYF. Here the CDR3 DNA reads TGTGCCAGCTCACCACAGGGGCAGGAGACCCAGTACTTC.